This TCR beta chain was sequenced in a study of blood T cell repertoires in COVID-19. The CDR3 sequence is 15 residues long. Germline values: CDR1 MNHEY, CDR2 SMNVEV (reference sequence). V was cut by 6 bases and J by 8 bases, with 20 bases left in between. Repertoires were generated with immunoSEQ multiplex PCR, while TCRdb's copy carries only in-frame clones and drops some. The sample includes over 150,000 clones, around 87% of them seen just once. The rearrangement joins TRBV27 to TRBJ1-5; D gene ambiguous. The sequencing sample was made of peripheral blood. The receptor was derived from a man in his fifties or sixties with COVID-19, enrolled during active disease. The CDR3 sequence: CASRVTRMGGEPQHF. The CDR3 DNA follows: TGTGCCAGCAGAGTCACTAGGATGGGTGGGGAGCCCCAGCATTTT.